Below are 19 T cell receptor beta chains sequenced from a single sample in a study of regulatory T cells in long-lasting Graves disease. Arm-PCR with iRepertoire HTBI primers amplified the CDR3 regions for these TCR beta libraries. TCRdb recomputed calls from the multiplex PCR reads with MiXCR, one row per CDR3 protein. The data show 450,000 to 600,000 distinct CDR3 sequences, around 15% seen once. Time point indicated: newly diagnosed GD, antithyroid drugs for less than 3 months. Following extraction of RNA from PBMCs, that RNA was used to make the TCR library. Another study also made use of these data, one on T cells in Graves' hyperthyroidism and ophthalmopathy.

The sample here was peripheral blood mononuclear cells (PBMCs), taken at new diagnosis, from a patient treated with antithyroid drugs. These receptors came from a man aged 40-49 years with Graves disease.

The table lists this clonotype with many counts. This rearrangement joins TRBV7-2 to TRBJ2-1, with D possibly matching TRBD1 (6 bases). The CDR3 contains 15 residues. Germline CDR1 SGHTA, CDR2 FQGNSA. V gave up 2 bases and J gave up 0 bases, with 8 bases separating them. The CDR3 loop reads CASSLQGISYNEQFF. The CDR3, as DNA: TGTGCCAGCAGCTTACAGGGGATCTCCTACAATGAGCAGTTCTTC. Complete variable domain (other parts from reference TRBV7-2 and TRBJ2-1): GAGVSQSPSNKVTEKGKDVELRCDPISGHTALYWYRQSLGQGLEFLIYFQGNSAPDKSGLPSDRFSAERTGGSVSTLTIQRTQQEDSAVYLCASSLQGISYNEQFFGPGTRLTVL.

This clonotype was recorded many times. This chain joins TRBV28 and TRBJ1-1, with 7 bases lining up with TRBD1. Per germline, CDR1 MDHEN and CDR2 SYDVKM. The CDR3 spans 14 residues. The J segment lost 0 bases and the V segment lost 8 bases, leaving 6 bases of the junction unmatched. The CDR3 nucleotides read TGTGCCAGCCATCGGGACAGATTGAACACTGAAGCTTTCTTT. It codes for CASHRDRLNTEAFF.

This clonotype was detected many times. The chain carries TRBV15 and TRBJ2-1; D may be TRBD2 (6 bases). The CDR3 covers 14 residues. Trimming removed 1 base at V and 6 bases at J, with 10 bases between. Germline V gene sequence: CDR1 LNHNV, CDR2 YYDKDF (reference sequence). In DNA form, the CDR3 reads TGTGCCACCAGCAGAGGAGGAGGGATCAATGAGCAGTTCTTC. The encoded protein is CATSRGGGINEQFF.

Many counts were recorded for this clonotype. The genes are TRBV6-4 and TRBJ2-2; 9 bases are shared with TRBD1. This CDR3 has 16 residues. V lost 5 bases to trimming and J lost 3 bases; unmatched junction nucleotides: 7. Germline V gene lookup returns CDR1 MRHNA and CDR2 SNTAGT. The CDR3 region is CASSNSGTGYTGELFF. DNA of the CDR3: TGTGCCAGCAGTAATTCCGGGACAGGGTACACCGGGGAGCTGTTTTTT.

The chain couples TRBV2 to TRBJ1-2; 8 positions agree with TRBD1. J was trimmed by 5 bases and V by 6 bases; bases with no gene match: 8. CDR3 length equals 14 residues. The germline gives CDR1 SNHLY, CDR2 FYNNEI. The CDR3 sequence is CASRGQGRVYGYTF. The CDR3 region has the DNA TGTGCCAGCAGAGGACAGGGTAGAGTATATGGCTACACCTTC.

This clonotype was counted ten times or more. The CDR3 DNA follows: TGTGCCAGCAGTTTAACCCAGGGAACACCGTATGGCTACACCTTC. This codes for CASSLTQGTPYGYTF. The gene calls are TRBV12-3 or TRBV12-4 and TRBJ1-2, with D tentatively TRBD1 (5 bases). CDR3 length: 15 residues. V lost 2 bases, J lost 5 bases, and 15 bases lay in between.

This clonotype occurred a few times. The chain couples TRBV30 to TRBJ2-1; TRBD2 matches at 10 bases. Germline assignment: CDR1 GTSNPN and CDR2 SVGIG (reference sequence). The length of the CDR3 is 14 residues. With V trimmed by 2 bases and J by 5 bases, 3 bases remained unmatched. CDR3 sequence (DNA): TGTGCCTGGAGTAACCTAGCGGGAGACAATGAGCAGTTCTTC. This encodes CAWSNLAGDNEQFF.

This clonotype was observed at least ten times. The chain has TRBV12-3 or TRBV12-4 and TRBJ1-5; D gene unclear. V gave up 6 bases and J gave up 0 bases, with 9 bases separating them. This CDR3 comprises 14 residues. CDR3 nucleotides: TGTGCCAGCAGGCGATCGAATAGCAATCAGCCCCAGCATTTT. This translates into CASRRSNSNQPQHF.

This clonotype has ten or more counts. CDR3 amino acids: CASASRLAGGLSGQADTQYF. The CDR3 coding sequence is TGCGCCAGCGCATCCAGACTAGCGGGAGGCCTTTCGGGGCAGGCAGATACGCAGTATTTT. This chain links TRBV5-1 with TRBJ2-3; TRBD2 aligns across 13 bases. The junction had 21 bases not matched to a gene; V was cut back by 7 bases and J by 4 bases. Germline values: CDR1 SGHRS, CDR2 YFSETQ. This CDR3 spans 20 amino acids.

This clonotype was counted between two and nine times. The chain employs TRBV6-1 and TRBJ1-5; 11 bases agree with TRBD1. Germline CDR1 MNHNS, CDR2 SASEGT. The CDR3 loop spans 17 amino acids. V was clipped by 10 bases and J by 0 bases; unmatched bases: 11. Written as DNA, the CDR3 is TGTGCCACCTCCTTAAAAGGGACAGGGGGTAGCAATCAGCCCCAGCATTTT. Protein product: CATSLKGTGGSNQPQHF.

This clonotype was counted at least ten times. This sequence joins TRBV28 and TRBJ2-5; 7 nucleotides match TRBD1. Germline CDR1 reads MDHEN; CDR2 reads SYDVKM. V trimming: 6 bases; J trimming: 3 bases; junction bases outside the gene matches: 7. The CDR3 contains 14 residues. CDR3 in amino acids: CASRLQGVKETQYF. The CDR3, as DNA: TGTGCCAGCAGACTCCAGGGGGTTAAAGAGACCCAGTACTTC.

V gene TRBV6-2 or TRBV6-3 combines with J gene TRBJ2-1, with a weak D call TRBD2 (5 bases). V was cut by 0 bases and J by 4 bases, with 19 bases left in between. The germline V gene encodes CDR1 MNHEY and CDR2 SVGEGT. The CDR3 is 18 residues long. CDR3 loop: CASSYSSLARSRYNEQFF. CDR3 coding DNA: TGTGCCAGCAGTTACTCGTCTCTAGCCCGATCCCGATACAATGAGCAGTTCTTC.

In regard to this clonotype: A clone one base away is much larger, so this may be a read error. V usage is TRBV28 and J usage is TRBJ1-5, with D possibly TRBD1 on 5 matching bases. The CDR3 length is 15 residues. The germline V gene has CDR1 MDHEN and CDR2 SYDVKM. As DNA, the CDR3 is TGTACCAGCAGTTTAGGCGGGGGACCCAATCAGCCCCAGCATTTT. It yields the protein CTSSLGGGPNQPQHF.

This clonotype was observed at least ten times. V gene TRBV2 combines with J gene TRBJ2-5, with D hard to call. Germline V gives CDR1 SNHLY, CDR2 FYNNEI. V dropped 8 bases and J dropped 5 bases, with 12 bases sitting between them. There are 12 residues in the CDR3. The chain's CDR3 is CASESIGETQYF. The CDR3 bases are TGTGCCAGCGAGTCGATAGGGGAGACCCAGTACTTC.

This clonotype was detected only a few times. The CDR3 sequence: CASSEFGGRNYEQYF. Here the CDR3 DNA reads TGCGCCAGCAGTGAGTTCGGGGGGCGGAACTACGAGCAGTACTTC. The V and J genes are TRBV10-2 and TRBJ2-7; perhaps TRBD2 as D (7 bases). CDR1 is WSHSY, CDR2 SAAADI, per germline. This CDR3 comprises 15 residues. V was clipped by 1 base and J by 3 bases, with 13 bases between them.

This clonotype has a count of ten or more. V and J are TRBV7-3 and TRBJ2-1, with D perhaps matching TRBD1 (5 bases). Trimming took off 2 bases at V and 4 bases at J, with 12 bases between the two ends. This CDR3 is 15 amino acids long. CDR1 is SGHTA, CDR2 FQGTGA, per germline. CDR3 in amino acids: CASSLSDRSYNEQFF. DNA for the CDR3: TGTGCCAGCAGCTTATCCGACAGATCTTACAATGAGCAGTTCTTC.

About this clonotype: With a much larger clone just one base away, this may be a read error. The J gene is TRBJ2-7, the V gene TRBV3-1, with D tentatively TRBD2 (5 bases). Germline loops: CDR1 LGHDT, CDR2 YNNKEL (reference sequence). Trimming took off 3 bases at V and 2 bases at J, with 8 bases between the two ends. CDR3 length: 13 residues. As DNA, the CDR3 is TGTGCCAGCAGCCACCGGGAACCCTACGAGCAGTACTTC. Its translation is CASSHREPYEQYF.

This clonotype has ten or more counts. The CDR3 nucleotides are TGTGCCAGCAGCTTCAGGGTTGGAGGAGCTTTCTTT. This translates into CASSFRVGGAFF. This chain links TRBV7-2 with TRBJ1-1; maybe TRBD1 (5 bases). Deletions cut 3 bases from V and 10 bases from J, with 12 bases between. Germline values: CDR1 SGHTA, CDR2 FQGNSA. This CDR3 region has 12 residues.

This clonotype appeared many times. The chain couples TRBV6-2 or TRBV6-3 to TRBJ2-7; the D is unclear. This CDR3 contains 13 residues. V dropped 7 bases and J dropped 0 bases, with 10 bases sitting between them. The germline V gene has CDR1 MNHEY and CDR2 SVGEGT. CDR3 nucleotides: TGTGCCAGCACCAGACTGGACTCCTACGAGCAGTACTTC. Protein sequence: CASTRLDSYEQYF.